These T cell receptor beta chains were read from a single sample in a study of molecular identifiers for immune sequencing clone quantification. Each CDR3 protein is one row after TCRdb ran MiXCR on the PCR reads. The sample includes 460,000 or so distinct CDR3 sequences, around 23% of them seen just once. Material: naive CD8+ T cells from blood, with Jurkat cell RNA spiked in. All receptors come from a human donor in good health. Some libraries in this study had Jurkat cell RNA spiked in. Each CDR3 is given with its conserved first and last residue. Fields, in order: J gene, V gene, D gene, clone size, CDR3 DNA, CDR3 protein. D genes are given only for firm matches. Expanded clones get a size class; other rows say once, few or many, or leave the size out.

TRBJ2-7 | TRBV4-3 | TRBD1 | many | TGCGCCAGCAGCCAAGATCGGTCCCAGGGGGCCTACGAGCAGTACTTC | CASSQDRSQGAYEQYF
TRBJ2-1 | TRBV29-1 | . | many | TGCAGCGTTGAGCGCAGCACGGGTGAGCAGTTCTTC | CSVERSTGEQFF
TRBJ1-1 | TRBV12-3/TRBV12-4 | . | few | TGTGCCAGCACCCCGGGGGGGGCAACTGAAGCTTTCTTT | CASTPGGATEAFF
TRBJ2-3 | TRBV19 | TRBD1 | . | TGTGCTCCTAAGGGACAGCCTTTTTCGGGCACAGATACGCAGTATTTT | CAPKGQPFSGTDTQYF
TRBJ1-1 | TRBV5-1 | TRBD1 | many | TGCGCCAGCAGCCTCTCAGGGGGCGGTGAAGCTTTCTTT | CASSLSGGGEAFF
TRBJ2-5 | TRBV30 | . | many | TGTGCCTGGATGACATGGGAGCAAGAGACCCAGTACTTC | CAWMTWEQETQYF
TRBJ2-7 | TRBV4-1 | . | many | TGCGCCAGCAGCCAACCGGGGGACGAGCAGTACTTC | CASSQPGDEQYF
TRBJ1-1 | TRBV19 | . | few | TGTGCCAGTAGCCTAGACACCCCGAACACTGAAGCTTTCTTT | CASSLDTPNTEAFF
TRBJ1-5 | TRBV19 | . | . | TGTGCCAGTAGTATGACGGAGGCTGGCAATCAGCCCCAGCATTTT | CASSMTEAGNQPQHF
TRBJ2-7 | TRBV28 | . | . | TGTGCCAGCAGCCACGTTCTAGGTGCCATCGGCGAGCAGTACTTC | CASSHVLGAIGEQYF
TRBJ2-7 | TRBV12-3/TRBV12-4 | TRBD1 | . | TGTGCCAGCAGTACAGGGGTCGGCGACGCGATGGGGCAGTACTTC | CASSTGVGDAMGQYF
TRBJ2-7 | TRBV3-1 | TRBD1 | few | TGTGCCAGCAGCCACGGGGACAGGGGGGACGAGCAGTACTTC | CASSHGDRGDEQYF
TRBJ1-4 | TRBV6-5 | . | many | TGTGCCAGCAGTTACTCGTACACAGAGAAACTGTTTTTT | CASSYSYTEKLFF
TRBJ2-5 | TRBV9 | TRBD1 | many | TGTGCCAGCAGCGACGGGACAGGGGAGACCCAGTACTTC | CASSDGTGETQYF
TRBJ2-7 | TRBV7-2 | TRBD1 | few | TGTGCCAGCAGCTTAGAAACCACACTTACAGGGGGCCTGTACGAGCAGTACTTC | CASSLETTLTGGLYEQYF
TRBJ2-5 | TRBV27 | TRBD1 | . | TGTGCCAGCAGTCTAGGGACAGGGGGCGAGACCCGGTACTTC | CASSLGTGGETRYF
TRBJ2-7 | TRBV5-1 | . | . | TGCGCCAGCAGCTTGGCCGCGGGCAATGAGCAGTACTTC | CASSLAAGNEQYF
TRBJ2-2 | TRBV6-6 | TRBD2 | . | TGTGCCAGCAGTTCCAGCGCTAGCGGGGGAGACACCGGGGAGCTGTTTTTT | CASSSSASGGDTGELFF
TRBJ2-4 | TRBV7-9 | TRBD1 | many | TGTGCCAGCAGCTTATCACAGGGGGCCAAAAACATTCAGTACTTC | CASSLSQGAKNIQYF
TRBJ2-1 | TRBV11-2 | . | . | TGTGCCAGCAGCTTAGTTTCGGGGGATGAGCAGTTCTTC | CASSLVSGDEQFF
TRBJ2-7 | TRBV3-1 | . | many | TGTGCCAGCAGCCAAGATAAGAGGGGTTCGGCCTACGAGCAGTACTTC | CASSQDKRGSAYEQYF
TRBJ1-1 | TRBV7-6 | . | many | TGTGCCAGCAGCTCTACATCAGGGTCCCCGAACACTGAAGCTTTCTTT | CASSSTSGSPNTEAFF
TRBJ2-2 | TRBV20-1 | TRBD2 | few | TGCAGTGCGGTTACTAGCGGGAGGGCTCCCGGGGAGCTGTTTTTT | CSAVTSGRAPGELFF
TRBJ2-6 | TRBV4-3 | . | many | TGCGCCAGCAGCCAAGATACGAGTTTGGGCCGGGCCAACGTCCTGACTTTC | CASSQDTSLGRANVLTF
TRBJ2-6 | TRBV28 | . | . | TGTGCCAGCAGGGGACTCACATACTTCTCTGGGGCCAACGTCCTGACTTTC | CASRGLTYFSGANVLTF
TRBJ2-7 | TRBV20-1 | TRBD2 | . | TGCAGTGCACCAGGAGGGATTAGCGGGAGTTACGAGCAGTACTTC | CSAPGGISGSYEQYF